This T cell receptor beta chain is drawn from a study of cytomegalovirus exposure and HLA in healthy donors. Germline V gene data show CDR1 as SGHTA and CDR2 as FQGNSA. The V end lost 2 bases, the J end lost 10 bases, and 9 bases lay between the germline ends. The CDR3 is 12 residues long. Amplification used 60 Vbeta primers and 13 Jbeta primers. This table comes from immunoSEQ multiplex PCR, and its TCRdb copy is limited to in-frame clones, with some not included. In all, the sample yields 200,000 to 250,000 clones. Sequencing was performed on PBMCs. The TCR originated in a woman in her twenties or thirties in good health and CMV-seropositive. This chain links TRBV7-2 with TRBJ2-1, with D possibly TRBD2 on 5 matching bases. CDR3 bases: TGTGCCAGCAGCTTAATGCTAGCAGAGCAGTTCTTC. Translated: CASSLMLAEQFF.